This T cell receptor beta chain was retrieved from a study of OX40 agonist ivuxolimab in advanced cancers. Background for the entire study: Ivuxolimab, which targeted the costimulatory receptor OX40 (CD134), was an agonistic, fully human IgG2 monoclonal antibody. Intravenous ivuxolimab was administered to patients every 2 weeks at six dose levels: 0.01, 0.1, 0.3, 1.5, 3 and 10 mg/kg. Among the roughly 50 dose-escalation patients, approximately 20 had hepatocellular carcinoma, approximately 15 melanoma, 9 renal cell carcinoma and 9 head and neck cancer. In the dose-escalation cohort, roughly 82% of patients were male, and the mean age was around 60 years with a range of roughly 20 to 79. Prior anti-PD-1, anti-PD-L1 or anti-CTLA-4 therapy was permitted, and 30% to 50% of dose-escalation patients had received checkpoint inhibitors. Three dose-escalation patients achieved partial responses, one with hepatocellular carcinoma and two with cutaneous melanoma. Peripheral TCRbeta sequencing aimed to test whether ivuxolimab altered TCR sequence diversity and caused clonal T-cell expansion. The paper covers the monotherapy dose-escalation part of the phase I ivuxolimab trial, which included N ≈ 50 patients. The paper's findings and limits, for the study overall: Low levels of normalized T-cell clonal expansion were also seen in some patients who did not respond. After ivuxolimab, CD8+ T cells had more expanded clones than CD4+ T cells on average. At doses from 0.1 to 3.0 mg/kg, clonal expansion was seen in both CD4+ and CD8+ blood T cells between baseline and week 6. The antigen specificity of the peripheral T cells that underwent clonal expansion was not determined. In the 0.1-3.0 mg/kg groups, partial responders were among the patients with the lowest normalized peripheral clonal expansion, particularly in CD8+ T cells.

Patients with autoimmune disease history or receiving systemic immunosuppression were excluded from the trial. Peripheral blood for TCR sequencing was collected from all dose cohorts at baseline, on cycle 4 day 1, and on cycle 7 day 1. The samples were taken from a phase I, first-in-human, multicenter, open-label dose-escalation trial of ivuxolimab. Adults with locally advanced or metastatic head and neck squamous cell, hepatocellular, melanoma or renal cell carcinoma were enrolled in the trial. Before TCR sequencing, CD4+ T cells and CD8+ T cells from peripheral blood were sorted into separate populations. In regard to this clone: Its antigen remains undetermined. Per-base qualities were not stored, and no clone one base away is much larger.

The germline V gene provides CDR1 MNHEY and CDR2 SVGAGI. The cysteine opens and the phenylalanine closes a CDR3 of 13 amino acids. The DNA shown is the 39-base CDR3, in frame from base 1. Trimming leaves V shorter by 2 bases and J shorter by 8 bases, with the junction holding 4 bases beyond the gene matches. Genomic DNA was extracted from sorted cells for sequencing of the TCRbeta CDR3 region. The immunoSEQ Assay was used for sequencing of TCRbeta CDR3 regions. In TCRdb, the immuneACCESS table is reduced to in-frame sequences with V and J assigned. These tables do not hold every clone; where another copy was compared, an unresolved V gene accounts for under half, and the others remain unexplained. In this sample the table shows tens of thousands of clones, approximately 89% of which occur a single time. The ten most abundant clones make up about 4% of the sample.

This sample comprised CD4+ or CD8+ T cells sorted from blood, obtained in a trial of the OX40 agonist ivuxolimab. The clonotype was recovered from an adult with an advanced solid tumor such as melanoma, head and neck, liver or kidney cancer. The V and J segments used are TRBV6-5 and TRBJ1-2, with 8 bases matching TRBD1. The CDR3 in this case is CASSYAQGEGYTF. The DNA is TGTGCCAGCAGTTACGCACAGGGGGAGGGCTACACCTTC.